The 30 T cell receptor beta chains below come from one sample, sequenced in a study of cytomegalovirus exposure and HLA in healthy donors. Primers for the PCR totalled 60 Vbeta and 13 Jbeta. Data came from immunoSEQ multiplex PCR; TCRdb stores just in-frame clones and leaves some out. In all, the sample yields more than 40,000 clones. Material: PBMCs. These TCRs come from a male donor in good health and CMV-seronegative.

The V and J genes are TRBV7-2 and TRBJ1-1; 7 nucleotides align to TRBD1. The CDR3 sequence is 16 residues long. From germline, CDR1 is SGHTA and CDR2 FQGNSA. V shed 3 bases, J shed 1 base, and the junction held 8 bases outside the gene matches. CDR3 loop: CASSFSRTGGNTEAFF. Written as DNA, the CDR3 is TGTGCCAGCAGCTTCTCCCGGACAGGCGGGAACACTGAAGCTTTCTTT.

This chain connects TRBV12-5 to TRBJ1-1; no reliable D call. Trimming pared 3 bases from V and 7 bases from J, leaving 24 bases between. The CDR3 runs 17 residues. Germline-derived CDR1 and CDR2 are LGHNT and FRNRAP. The CDR3 here is CASGFNAGTRVSLEAFF. CDR3 in DNA: TGTGCTAGTGGTTTTAACGCTGGAACTAGGGTGTCCCTTGAAGCTTTCTTT.

The J gene is TRBJ2-1, the V gene TRBV6-4; TRBD2 matches at 10 bases. Germline CDR1 MRHNA, CDR2 SNTAGT. J was trimmed by 0 bases and V by 4 bases; bases with no gene match: 0. The CDR3 covers 15 residues. In nucleotides, the CDR3 is TGTGCCAGCAGTGGGACTAGCGGCTCCTACAATGAGCAGTTCTTC. Its protein product is CASSGTSGSYNEQFF.

The chain is built from TRBV7-2 and TRBJ1-2; D unresolved. Trimming removed 1 base from V and 7 bases from J, with 10 bases in between. The germline CDR1 and CDR2 sequences are SGHTA and FQGNSA. The CDR3 totals 13 residues. CDR3 bases: TGTGCCAGCAGCTTAGAGTGGGGAGCTGGCTACACCTTC. It codes for CASSLEWGAGYTF.

V usage is TRBV4-3 and J usage is TRBJ2-7; a weak D match, TRBD1 (6 bases). The CDR3 sequence is 15 residues long. CDR1 is LGHNA, CDR2 YSLEER, per germline. Trimming pared 0 bases from V and 6 bases from J, leaving 15 bases between. CDR3 coding DNA: TGCGCCAGCAGCCAAGATCGACAGGAGGTCCGCGAGCAGTACTTC. Its translation: CASSQDRQEVREQYF.

The V call is TRBV4-1, the J call TRBJ2-5; a weak D match, TRBD1 (5 bases). V dropped 0 bases and J dropped 4 bases, with 15 bases sitting between them. The CDR3 spans 16 residues. Germline CDR1 and CDR2: MGHRA and YSYEKL. CDR3 sequence: CASSQDVPREGETQYF. CDR3 DNA: TGCGCCAGCAGCCAAGATGTCCCCAGGGAAGGAGAGACCCAGTACTTC.

The CDR3 loop reads CSVRSGQGDEKLFF. As DNA, the CDR3 is TGCAGCGTCCGTTCGGGACAGGGAGATGAAAAACTGTTTTTT. The chain carries TRBV29-1 and TRBJ1-4, with 9 positions matching TRBD1. Trimming took 6 bases from V and 6 from J; bases not matched to a gene: 8. The CDR3 length is 14 residues. Germline V gene data show CDR1 as SQVTM and CDR2 as ANQGSEA.

V gene TRBV30 combines with J gene TRBJ1-4; D gene unclear. In germline, CDR1 is GTSNPN, CDR2 SVGIG (reference sequence). Trimming took off 4 bases at V and 8 bases at J, with 14 bases between the two ends. This CDR3 spans 13 amino acids. The CDR3 coding sequence is TGTGCCTGGACCGCGGGTAGTTGGGAAAAACTGTTTTTT. Its translation: CAWTAGSWEKLFF.

The J gene is TRBJ2-7, the V gene TRBV2; 10 positions match TRBD1. Germline CDR1 and CDR2: SNHLY and FYNNEI. Unmatched junction bases numbered 9, after V lost 5 bases and J lost 2 bases. This CDR3 comprises 16 residues. The CDR3 protein is CASSFPWTGGPYEQYF. The DNA for the CDR3 is TGTGCCAGCAGTTTCCCCTGGACAGGGGGGCCCTACGAGCAGTACTTC.

J is TRBJ2-1 and V is TRBV25-1; 7 nucleotides agree with TRBD2. Germline CDR1 MGHDK, CDR2 SYGVNS. J gave up 4 bases and V 8 bases, and 8 bases lay outside the gene matches. The CDR3 has 14 residues. The chain's CDR3 is CASRLAGLYNEQFF. In DNA form, the CDR3 reads TGTGCCAGCCGTTTAGCGGGCTTGTACAATGAGCAGTTCTTC.

This chain links TRBV18 with TRBJ2-1; 9 positions match TRBD1. V lost 6 bases, J lost 7 bases, and 10 bases stayed unmatched. CDR1 KGHSH and CDR2 LQKENI come from the germline V gene. CDR3 length equals 15 residues. The CDR3 DNA follows: TGTGCCAGCTCGGAGGGACAGGGAAATAGGAATGAGCAGTTCTTC. This sequence encodes CASSEGQGNRNEQFF.

This chain joins TRBV30 and TRBJ2-2; possibly TRBD1 for D (6 bases). Trimming shortened V by 5 bases and J by 6 bases, and 10 bases separated the two germline ends. This CDR3 is 12 amino acids long. Germline V CDR1 and CDR2: GTSNPN, SVGIG (reference sequence). The CDR3 nucleotides read TGTGCCTGGGGGAAGGGGGCCGGGGAGCTGTTTTTT. Protein: CAWGKGAGELFF. Combining the CDR3 with reference TRBV30 and TRBJ2-2 gives the whole variable domain SQTIHQWPATLVQPVGSPLSLECTVEGTSNPNLYWYRQAAGRGLQLLFYSVGIGQISSEVPQNLSASRPQDRQFILSSKKLLLSDSGFYLCAWGKGAGELFFGEGSRLTVL.

The J gene is TRBJ2-2, the V gene TRBV4-1; possibly TRBD1 for D (5 bases). This CDR3 spans 13 amino acids. In germline, CDR1 is MGHRA, CDR2 YSYEKL. V was pared by 3 bases and J by 6 bases, with 8 bases between. The CDR3, as DNA: TGCGCCAGCAGCCAGCAGGGTCCCGGGGAGCTGTTTTTT. It yields the protein CASSQQGPGELFF.

The chain combines TRBV4-3 with TRBJ1-4, with D unclear. The V end lost 0 bases, the J end lost 12 bases, and 14 bases lay between the germline ends. CDR3 length equals 14 residues. CDR1 and CDR2 from the germline V gene are LGHNA and YSLEER. CDR3: CASSQDTSREELFF. CDR3 nucleotides: TGCGCCAGCAGCCAAGACACCTCTCGGGAAGAACTGTTTTTT.

For the CDR3, the DNA is TGTGCCAGCAGCGACCACCCACCCCAGCGGGGGTACAATGAGCAGTTCTTC. Amino acids: CASSDHPPQRGYNEQFF. The chain recombines TRBV7-3 with TRBJ2-1; 8 bases fit TRBD2. Germline V gives CDR1 SGHTA, CDR2 FQGTGA. There are 17 residues in the CDR3. V shed 5 bases and J 4 bases; nucleotides not matched to a gene: 13. Looking up the rest from reference TRBV7-3 and TRBJ2-1 gives the full variable domain: GAGVSQTPSNKVTEKGKYVELRCDPISGHTALYWYRQSLGQGPEFLIYFQGTGAADDSGLPNDRFFAVRPEGSVSTLKIQRTERGDSAVYLCASSDHPPQRGYNEQFFGPGTRLTVL.

The CDR3 spells CATSMEQGAGNIQYF. The DNA of the CDR3 is TGTGCCACCAGCATGGAACAGGGGGCAGGAAACATTCAGTACTTC. The rearrangement links TRBV15 to TRBJ2-4; the match to TRBD1 covers 9 bases. V lost 4 bases and J lost 6; bases outside the gene matches: 7. The CDR3 has 15 amino acids. The germline V gene encodes CDR1 LNHNV and CDR2 YYDKDF (reference sequence).

The chain links TRBV19 to TRBJ2-7, with D tentatively TRBD1 (6 bases). V was clipped by 2 bases and J by 5 bases, with 22 bases between them. The CDR3 is made up of 17 amino acids. Germline V gene sequence: CDR1 LNHDA, CDR2 SQIVND (reference sequence). CDR3 DNA: TGTGCCAGTAGTATAAGAGGGGGTAGCCCACCTATCCACGAGCAGTACTTC. The encoded protein is CASSIRGGSPPIHEQYF.

A note on this clone: The sample holds other DNA sequences that translate to the same CDR3. The chain joins TRBV30 to TRBJ2-5; D may be TRBD1 (5 bases). CDR3 size: 12 residues. Germline V lookup: CDR1 GTSNPN, CDR2 SVGIG (reference sequence). Trimming shortened V by 4 bases and J by 2 bases, and 8 bases separated the two germline ends. The CDR3 loop is CAWNSGQETQYF. CDR3 coding DNA: TGTGCCTGGAATTCAGGGCAAGAGACCCAGTACTTC.

The rearrangement uses TRBV5-6 and TRBJ1-2; 8 positions match TRBD1. The CDR3 runs 15 residues. Trimming at V came to 5 bases and at J to 3 bases, leaving 9 bases not matched to a gene. Germline lookup yields CDR1 SGHDT and CDR2 YYEEEE. The CDR3 coding sequence is TGTGCCAGCAGACCAACAGGACAGGGTCACTATGGCTACACCTTC. This encodes CASRPTGQGHYGYTF.

This chain uses TRBV9 with TRBJ2-1, with D tentatively TRBD1 (5 bases). Trimming pared 0 bases from V and 0 bases from J, leaving 13 bases between. The CDR3 extends over 17 amino acids. Per germline, CDR1 SGDLS and CDR2 YYNGEE. This CDR3 reads CASSVGTLLRSYNEQFF. CDR3 DNA sequence: TGTGCCAGCAGCGTAGGGACACTCCTTCGCTCCTACAATGAGCAGTTCTTC.

The chain combines TRBV18 with TRBJ2-5, with TRBD1 matching over 8 bases. V lost 3 bases, J lost 2 bases, and 5 bases stayed unmatched. CDR1 is KGHSH and CDR2 is LQKENI in the germline V gene. CDR3 length: 15 residues. The CDR3 loop is CASSPRQGRQETQYF. CDR3 nucleotides: TGTGCCAGCTCACCTAGACAGGGGAGGCAAGAGACCCAGTACTTC.

V is TRBV7-2 and J is TRBJ1-2; tentatively, D is TRBD1 (5 bases). The CDR3 is 14 amino acids. Germline V CDR1 and CDR2: SGHTA, FQGNSA. The V end lost 7 bases, the J end lost 2 bases, and 14 bases lay between the germline ends. CDR3 protein: CASTSGGENYGYTF. CDR3 bases: TGTGCCAGCACCTCCGGAGGGGAGAACTATGGCTACACCTTC.

The chain is built from TRBV6-1 and TRBJ1-2; no clear D gene. V gave up 7 bases and J gave up 4 bases, with 10 bases separating them. Germline CDR1 MNHNS, CDR2 SASEGT. The CDR3 length is 12 residues. The CDR3 protein is CASKDSFYGYTF. The CDR3 coding sequence is TGTGCCAGCAAGGACTCTTTCTATGGCTACACCTTC.

The chain recombines TRBV6-1 with TRBJ2-6; 8 positions match TRBD1. Germline V lookup: CDR1 MNHNS, CDR2 SASEGT. The CDR3 runs to 15 residues. Trimming at V came to 5 bases and at J to 2 bases, leaving 2 bases not matched to a gene. CDR3 protein: CASSRQGTGANVLTF. The CDR3 DNA reads as TGTGCCAGCAGTAGACAGGGGACTGGGGCCAACGTCCTGACTTTC.

V usage is TRBV11-2 and J usage is TRBJ2-7, with TRBD2 as a possible D gene (5 bases). CDR1 and CDR2 from the germline V gene are SGHAT and FQNNGV. V was shortened by 2 bases and J by 1 base, with 12 bases between the two germline ends. There are 15 residues in the CDR3. The CDR3, as DNA: TGTGCCAGCAGCTTACGGCTAGCCGGATCCTACGAGCAGTACTTC. Amino acid sequence: CASSLRLAGSYEQYF.

The rearrangement joins TRBV7-8 to TRBJ2-3; D unclear. Germline CDR1 SGHVS, CDR2 FQNEAQ. Trimming cost V 1 base and J 4 bases, with 9 bases left between them. This CDR3 contains 14 residues. The CDR3, as DNA: TGTGCCAGCAGCTTAGGGGCGCGCGCAGATACGCAGTATTTT. Its translation is CASSLGARADTQYF.

The V gene is TRBV2, the J gene TRBJ1-4, with D perhaps matching TRBD1 (6 bases). With 6 bases removed from V and 4 bases from J, the gap between germline ends came to 15 bases. Germline V gives CDR1 SNHLY, CDR2 FYNNEI. This CDR3 is built from 15 residues. In nucleotides, the CDR3 is TGTGCCAGCAGGGGCGACAGGCGGAGTAATGAAAAACTGTTTTTT. Its protein product is CASRGDRRSNEKLFF.

The chain couples TRBV4-3 to TRBJ2-7, with D possibly TRBD2 on 5 matching bases. V lost 1 base to trimming and J lost 7 bases, with 11 bases between them. The CDR3 contains 13 residues. Per the germline V gene, CDR1 is LGHNA and CDR2 is YSLEER. The CDR3 coding sequence is TGCGCCAGCAGCCAAGTGGCCGGCGGGGAGCAGTACTTC. It is translated as CASSQVAGGEQYF.

This chain uses TRBV6-1 with TRBJ1-6, with a tentative D call TRBD1 (5 bases). The germline V gene has CDR1 MNHNS and CDR2 SASEGT. The CDR3 is 11 amino acids. V lost 8 bases, J lost 8 bases, and 7 bases lay in between. CDR3 amino acids: CASSGDSPLHF. The CDR3 region has the DNA TGTGCCAGCTCGGGGGATTCACCCCTCCACTTT.

CDR3 loop: CASGDFPTASTDTQYF. The CDR3 region has the DNA TGTGCCAGTGGGGACTTTCCGACAGCCAGCACAGATACGCAGTATTTT. This chain joins TRBV19 and TRBJ2-3; D is perhaps TRBD2 (6 bases). Germline CDR1 is LNHDA and CDR2 is SQIVND (reference sequence). CDR3 length: 16 amino acids. V was cut by 8 bases and J by 0 bases, with 18 bases left in between.